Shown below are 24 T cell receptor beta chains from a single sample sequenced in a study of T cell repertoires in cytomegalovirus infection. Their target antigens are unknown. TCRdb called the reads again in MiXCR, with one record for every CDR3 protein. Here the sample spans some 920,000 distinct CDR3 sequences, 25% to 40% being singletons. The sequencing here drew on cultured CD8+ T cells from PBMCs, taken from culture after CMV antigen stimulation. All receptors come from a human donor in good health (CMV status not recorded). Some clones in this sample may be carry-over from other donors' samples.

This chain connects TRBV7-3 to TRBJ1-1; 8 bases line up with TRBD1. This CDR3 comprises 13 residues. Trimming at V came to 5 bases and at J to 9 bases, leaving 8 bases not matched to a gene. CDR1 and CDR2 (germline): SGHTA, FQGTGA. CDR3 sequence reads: CASSPGQGTKAFF. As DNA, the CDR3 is TGTGCCAGCAGCCCAGGACAGGGCACGAAAGCTTTCTTT.

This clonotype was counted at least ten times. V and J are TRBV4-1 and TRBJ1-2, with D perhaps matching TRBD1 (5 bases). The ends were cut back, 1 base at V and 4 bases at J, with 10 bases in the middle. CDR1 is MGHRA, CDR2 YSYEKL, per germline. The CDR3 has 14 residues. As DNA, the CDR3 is TGCGCCAGCAGCCAAGTAGGGGAGACCTATGGCTACACCTTC. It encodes CASSQVGETYGYTF.

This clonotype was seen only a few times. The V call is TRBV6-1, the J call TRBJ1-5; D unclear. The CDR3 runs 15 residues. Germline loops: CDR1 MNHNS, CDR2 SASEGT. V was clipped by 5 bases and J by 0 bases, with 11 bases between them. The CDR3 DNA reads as TGTGCCAGCAGTACCTACGACTATAGCAATCAGCCCCAGCATTTT. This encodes CASSTYDYSNQPQHF.

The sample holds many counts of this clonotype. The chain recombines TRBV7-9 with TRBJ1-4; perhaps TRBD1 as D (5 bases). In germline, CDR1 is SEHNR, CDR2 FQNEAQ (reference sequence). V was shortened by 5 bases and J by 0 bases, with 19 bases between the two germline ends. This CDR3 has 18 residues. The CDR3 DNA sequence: TGTGCCAGCAGCGCCTCAACAGGATACCATGCAACTAATGAAAAACTGTTTTTT. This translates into CASSASTGYHATNEKLFF.

CDR3 nucleotides: TGTGCCGCGGGACCTTGGGCCAATGAGCAGTTCTTC. This codes for CAAGPWANEQFF. The V gene is TRBV6-2 or TRBV6-3, the J gene TRBJ2-1, with a weak D call TRBD2 (6 bases). Trimming removed 11 bases at V and 6 bases at J, with 14 bases between. CDR1 and CDR2 (germline): MNHEY, SVGEGT. This CDR3 has 12 residues.

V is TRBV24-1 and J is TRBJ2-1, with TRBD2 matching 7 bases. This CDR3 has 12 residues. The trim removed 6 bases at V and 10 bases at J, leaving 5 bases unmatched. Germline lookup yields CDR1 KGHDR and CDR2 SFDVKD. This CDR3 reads CATSWGGSEQFF. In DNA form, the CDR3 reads TGTGCCACCAGTTGGGGGGGAAGCGAGCAGTTCTTC.

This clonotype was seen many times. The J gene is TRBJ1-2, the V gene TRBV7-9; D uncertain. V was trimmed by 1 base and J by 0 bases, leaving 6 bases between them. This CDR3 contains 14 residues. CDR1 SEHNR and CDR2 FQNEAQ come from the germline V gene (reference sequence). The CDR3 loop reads CASSLVGANYGYTF. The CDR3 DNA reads TGTGCCAGCAGCTTAGTCGGTGCTAACTATGGCTACACCTTC.

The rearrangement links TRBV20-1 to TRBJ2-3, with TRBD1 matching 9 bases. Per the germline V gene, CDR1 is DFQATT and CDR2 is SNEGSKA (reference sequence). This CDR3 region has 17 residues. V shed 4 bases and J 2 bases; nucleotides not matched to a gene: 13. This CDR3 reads CSATNLHGQGFTDTQYF. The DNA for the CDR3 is TGCAGTGCTACAAACCTACACGGACAGGGGTTCACAGATACGCAGTATTTT.

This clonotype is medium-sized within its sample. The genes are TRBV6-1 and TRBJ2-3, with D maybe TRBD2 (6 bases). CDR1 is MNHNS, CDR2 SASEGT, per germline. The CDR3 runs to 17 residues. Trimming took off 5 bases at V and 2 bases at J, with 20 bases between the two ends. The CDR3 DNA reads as TGTGCCAGCAGTCCCACGGACTGGGCGGGGCACACAGATACGCAGTATTTT. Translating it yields CASSPTDWAGHTDTQYF.

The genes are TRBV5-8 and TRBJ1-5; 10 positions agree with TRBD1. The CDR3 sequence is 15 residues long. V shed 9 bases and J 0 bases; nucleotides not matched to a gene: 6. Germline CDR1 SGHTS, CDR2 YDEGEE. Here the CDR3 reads CATQDRGVSNQPQHF. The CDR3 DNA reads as TGTGCCACCCAGGACAGGGGGGTTAGCAATCAGCCCCAGCATTTT.

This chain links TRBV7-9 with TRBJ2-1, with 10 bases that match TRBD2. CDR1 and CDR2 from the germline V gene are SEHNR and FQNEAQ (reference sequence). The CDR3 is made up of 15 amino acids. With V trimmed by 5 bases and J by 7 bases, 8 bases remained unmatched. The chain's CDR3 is CASSHFTSGENEQFF. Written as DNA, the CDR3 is TGTGCCAGCAGCCATTTCACTAGCGGGGAAAATGAGCAGTTCTTC.

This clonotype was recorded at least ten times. For the CDR3, the DNA is TGTGCCAGCAGCTTAGAGGGGGCGAACACTGAAGCTTTCTTT. This sequence encodes CASSLEGANTEAFF. V is TRBV11-3 and J is TRBJ1-1; D is perhaps TRBD1 (6 bases). Trimming cost V 0 bases and J 1 base, with 6 bases left between them. The germline CDR1 and CDR2 sequences are SGHNT and YENEEA. CDR3 length equals 14 residues.

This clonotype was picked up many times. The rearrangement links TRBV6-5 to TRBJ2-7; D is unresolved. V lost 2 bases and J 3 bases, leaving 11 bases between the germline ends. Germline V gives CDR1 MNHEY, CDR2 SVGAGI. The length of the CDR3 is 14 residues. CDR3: CASSYTHRNYEQYF. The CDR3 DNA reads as TGTGCCAGCAGTTACACCCATAGAAACTACGAGCAGTACTTC.

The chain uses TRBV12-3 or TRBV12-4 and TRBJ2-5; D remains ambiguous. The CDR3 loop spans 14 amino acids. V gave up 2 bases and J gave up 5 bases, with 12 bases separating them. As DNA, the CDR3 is TGTGCCAGCAGTTTAAGTGGGGAATGGGAGACCCAGTACTTC. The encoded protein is CASSLSGEWETQYF.

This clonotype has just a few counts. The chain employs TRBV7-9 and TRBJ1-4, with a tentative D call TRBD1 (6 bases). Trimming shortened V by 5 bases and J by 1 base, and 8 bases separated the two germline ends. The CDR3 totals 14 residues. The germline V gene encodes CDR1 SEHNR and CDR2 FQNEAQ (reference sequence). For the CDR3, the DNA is TGTGCCAGCAGCCGGACAGTAACTAATGAAAAACTGTTTTTT. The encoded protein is CASSRTVTNEKLFF.

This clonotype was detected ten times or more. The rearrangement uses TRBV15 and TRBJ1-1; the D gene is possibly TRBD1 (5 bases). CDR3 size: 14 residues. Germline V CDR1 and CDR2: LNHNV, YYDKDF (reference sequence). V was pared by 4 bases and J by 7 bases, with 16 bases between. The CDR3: CATSTEAGWDEAFF. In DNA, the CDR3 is TGTGCCACCAGCACCGAGGCAGGGTGGGATGAAGCTTTCTTT. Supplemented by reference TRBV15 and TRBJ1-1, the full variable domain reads DAMVIQNPRYQVTQFGKPVTLSCSQTLNHNVMYWYQQKSSQAPKLLFHYYDKDFNNEADTPDNFQSRRPNTSFCFLDIRSPGLGDTAMYLCATSTEAGWDEAFFGQGTRLTVV.

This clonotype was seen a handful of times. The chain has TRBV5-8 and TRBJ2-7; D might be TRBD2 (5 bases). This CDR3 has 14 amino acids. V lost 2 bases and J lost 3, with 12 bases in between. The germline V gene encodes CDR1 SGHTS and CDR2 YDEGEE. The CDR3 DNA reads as TGTGCCAGCAGCTTAACCGGGGATCTCTACGAGCAGTACTTC. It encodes CASSLTGDLYEQYF. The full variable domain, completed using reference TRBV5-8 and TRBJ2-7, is EAGVTQSPTHLIKTRGQQATLRCSPISGHTSVYWYQQALGLGLQFLLWYDEGEERNRGNFPPRFSGRQFPNYSSELNVNALELEDSALYLCASSLTGDLYEQYFGPGTRLTVT.

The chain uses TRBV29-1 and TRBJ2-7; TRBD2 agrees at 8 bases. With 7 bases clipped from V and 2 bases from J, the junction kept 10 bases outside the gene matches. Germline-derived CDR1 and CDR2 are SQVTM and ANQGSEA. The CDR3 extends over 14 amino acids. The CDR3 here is CSARGGDLPYEQYF. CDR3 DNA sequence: TGCAGCGCCCGGGGGGGAGATTTACCCTACGAGCAGTACTTC.

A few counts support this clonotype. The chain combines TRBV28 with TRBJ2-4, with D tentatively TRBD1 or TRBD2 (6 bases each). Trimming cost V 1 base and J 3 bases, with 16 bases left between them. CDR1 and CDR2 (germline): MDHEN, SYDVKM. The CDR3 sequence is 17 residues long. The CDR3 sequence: CASSLLGGRELKNIQYF. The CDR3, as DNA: TGTGCCAGCAGTTTATTGGGGGGCAGAGAACTCAAAAACATTCAGTACTTC.

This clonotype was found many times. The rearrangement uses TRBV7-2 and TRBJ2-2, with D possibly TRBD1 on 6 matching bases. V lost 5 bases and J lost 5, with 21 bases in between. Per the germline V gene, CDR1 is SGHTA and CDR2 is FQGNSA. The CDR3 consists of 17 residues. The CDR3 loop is CASSPIQGNARTGELFF. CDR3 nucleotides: TGTGCCAGCAGCCCCATACAGGGAAACGCGAGGACCGGGGAGCTGTTTTTT.

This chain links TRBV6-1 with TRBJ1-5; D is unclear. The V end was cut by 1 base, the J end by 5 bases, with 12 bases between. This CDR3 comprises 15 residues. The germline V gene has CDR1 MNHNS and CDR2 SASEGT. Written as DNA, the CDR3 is TGTGCCAGCAGTGAAGGGAACAGAGAGTATCAGCCCCAGCATTTT. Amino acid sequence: CASSEGNREYQPQHF.

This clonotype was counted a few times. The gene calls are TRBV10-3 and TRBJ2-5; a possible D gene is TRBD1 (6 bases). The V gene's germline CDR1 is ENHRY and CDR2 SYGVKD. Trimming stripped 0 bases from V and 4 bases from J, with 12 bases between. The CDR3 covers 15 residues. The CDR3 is CAISESDWTAETQYF. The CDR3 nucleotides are TGTGCCATCAGTGAGTCCGATTGGACAGCAGAGACCCAGTACTTC.

This CDR3 reads CASNPGGYTEAFF. In DNA, the CDR3 is TGTGCCAGCAACCCAGGGGGCTACACTGAAGCTTTCTTT. This chain uses TRBV6-5 with TRBJ1-1, with 8 bases that match TRBD1. CDR3 length: 13 amino acids. V lost 7 bases to trimming and J lost 3 bases; unmatched junction nucleotides: 4. Germline V CDR1 and CDR2: MNHEY, SVGAGI.

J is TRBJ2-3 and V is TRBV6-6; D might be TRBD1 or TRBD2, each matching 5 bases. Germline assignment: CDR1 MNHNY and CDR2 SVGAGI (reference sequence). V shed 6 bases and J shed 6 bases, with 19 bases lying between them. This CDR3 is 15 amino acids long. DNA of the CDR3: TGTGCCAGCAGCCCAGGTCGGGGTGGGGGTGATACGCAGTATTTT. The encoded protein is CASSPGRGGGDTQYF.